This TCR beta chain stems from a study of T cell responses to AZD1222 COVID-19 vaccine. Comments on this clone: Its target is unknown.

TCRdb keeps only in-frame clones here, not all; method: immunoSEQ multiplex PCR. The data hold 120,000 to 150,000 clones, with 80% to 90% observed a single time. Whole-study findings and limits: Repertoire collection took place solely once the T cell response had peaked. Targets within unmutated variant regions were reportedly found for nearly half of spike-specific TCRs. Vaccine-associated CD4 TCRs ranged over spike, dominating at 160-218 and 743-854.

Sequenced material: peripheral blood, taken on day 0 of AZD1222 vaccination. This clonotype was sampled from an adult in good health.

The CDR3: CASSWTGDKDFQYF. For the CDR3, the DNA is TGTGCCAGCAGTTGGACCGGGGACAAGGATTTTCAGTACTTC. The J gene is TRBJ2-4, the V gene TRBV6-5; the D gene is possibly TRBD1 (6 bases). Germline lookup yields CDR1 MNHEY and CDR2 SVGAGI. The length of the CDR3 is 14 residues. Trimming left V 4 bases short and J 11 bases short, with 18 bases between.